This TCR beta chain comes out of a study of blood T cell repertoires in COVID-19. Study-level information: Samples came from the United States, Italy and Spain, spanning acute and convalescent COVID-19. T cells, B-cell-depleted T cells, or PBMCs supplied cDNA or gDNA.

In the study's own analysis: From reference gene primer amplification, estimates of nucleated cell counts were derived. Produced via immunoSEQ multiplex PCR; TCRdb's table is partial and in-frame only. V and J calls and clone size come straight from that table; D and trimming were deduced from the DNA. The repertoire holds 260,000 or so clones, with 88% as singletons. Germline V gene sequence: CDR1 LNHDA, CDR2 SQIVND (reference sequence). The CDR3 totals 13 residues. V shed 9 bases and J shed 5 bases, with 13 bases lying between them. The clonotype comes from a human donor in a cohort sampled during active COVID-19. Specimen: peripheral blood. This chain uses TRBV19 with TRBJ2-2; D possibly corresponds to TRBD2 (6 bases). CDR3 DNA: TGTGCCAGCCTAGCGTTGGGGACCGGGGAGCTGTTTTTT. Translated, it gives CASLALGTGELFF.